This is a list of T cell receptor beta chains from one sample in a study of CD8 T cells in ankylosing spondylitis. TCRdb re-derived calls from the 5' RACE reads in MiXCR, one entry per CDR3 protein. The sample carries 80,000 to 100,000 distinct CDR3 sequences, roughly 8.3% recorded once. The sequenced sample was blood, either unsorted or a sorted T cell fraction (not recorded which). These receptors were obtained from a male donor with ankylosing spondylitis or in good health (not recorded which). CDR3s include the opening cysteine and the closing phenylalanine or tryptophan. A D gene is named only where the DNA matches it firmly. A row's size may be missing; if present it is once, few, many or a size class.

>.|TRBV5-1|many|TRBJ2-2
TGCGCCAGCAGCTTAGGGACACAGAACACCGGGGAGCTGTTTTTT
CASSLGTQNTGELFF
>.|TRBV9|many|TRBJ1-3
TGTGCCAGCAGCGCGGACCCATATTCTGGAAACACCATATATTTT
CASSADPYSGNTIYF
>.|TRBV29-1|many|TRBJ2-7
TGCAGCGTTGAAACCAGAACCTACGAGCAGTACTTC
CSVETRTYEQYF
>.|TRBV20-1|many|TRBJ2-1
TGCAGTGCTAGAGATCTACGAGTATCCTACAATGAGCAGTTCTTC
CSARDLRVSYNEQFF
>TRBD1|TRBV6-2/TRBV6-3|few|TRBJ1-4
TGTGCCAGCAGACCAAACAGGGGGCAAAGCACTAATGAAAAACTGTTTTTT
CASRPNRGQSTNEKLFF
>.|TRBV4-1|few|TRBJ1-5
TGCGCCAGCAGCCAAAACAGGGGCAATCAGCCCCAGCATTTT
CASSQNRGNQPQHF
>.|TRBV6-2/TRBV6-3|many|TRBJ2-2
TGTGCCAGCAGCTGGGCCGGACGAAACACCGGGGAGCTGTTTTTT
CASSWAGRNTGELFF
>.|TRBV13|many|TRBJ2-4
TGTGCCAGCAGCTTAACCCCGGGACAAGCAAACATTCAGTACTTC
CASSLTPGQANIQYF
>.|TRBV5-5|many|TRBJ1-1
TGTGCCAGCAGCTTGTTCAGCCTCCACACTGAAGCTTTCTTT
CASSLFSLHTEAFF
>TRBD2|TRBV10-3|.|TRBJ2-2
TGTGCCGCCACTAGCGGGGGAACCGGGGAGCTGTTTTTT
CAATSGGTGELFF
>TRBD1|TRBV12-3/TRBV12-4|many|TRBJ2-5
TGTGCCAGCAGCCGAACTAGGACAGGCGGAGAGACCCAGTACTTC
CASSRTRTGGETQYF
>.|TRBV12-3/TRBV12-4|many|TRBJ1-1
TGTGCCAGCACCACGACAGGTATCATGAACACTGAAGCTTTCTTT
CASTTTGIMNTEAFF
>.|TRBV7-8|few|TRBJ2-5
TGTGCCAGCAGCCCCACGCGGAACCAAGAGACCCAGTACTTC
CASSPTRNQETQYF
>.|TRBV4-3|many|TRBJ1-4
TGCGCCAGCGCCCGAGCGGTAGGGACTAATGAAAAACTGTTTTTT
CASARAVGTNEKLFF
>.|TRBV5-6|many|TRBJ1-1
TGTGCCAGCAGCCCCCTTTTCGCGAACACTGAAGCTTTCTTT
CASSPLFANTEAFF
>.|TRBV4-1|many|TRBJ2-5
TGCGCCAGCAGCGCCACCCAAGAAGAGACCCAGTACTTC
CASSATQEETQYF
>.|TRBV5-5|many|TRBJ2-1
TGTGCCAGCAGCTTGGACAGGGATCTTGGGGAGCAGTTCTTC
CASSLDRDLGEQFF
>.|TRBV5-1|.|TRBJ2-7
TGCGCCAGCGCACCGGGAGACCACTACGAGCAGTACTTC
CASAPGDHYEQYF
>.|TRBV9|many|TRBJ2-3
TGTGCCAGCAGCCTTCGTAATCGGTGGGAGACAGATACGCAGTATTTT
CASSLRNRWETDTQYF
>TRBD1|TRBV3-1|.|TRBJ2-2
TGTGCCAGCAGCCTTCCGGGACAGGGAACCCTGAACACCGGGGAGCTGTTTTTT
CASSLPGQGTLNTGELFF
>TRBD1|TRBV2|many|TRBJ1-6
TGTGCCAGCAGACCGACAGGGTTAAATTCACCCCTCCACTTT
CASRPTGLNSPLHF
>.|TRBV30|.|TRBJ1-4
TGTGCCTGTAGTTTGGGGGAGGGCCGACGGGAACTGTTTTTT
CACSLGEGRRELFF
>.|TRBV20-1|few|TRBJ2-1
TGCAGTGCCCGTCAGGCGGTAACTTACAATGAGCAGTTCTTC
CSARQAVTYNEQFF
>TRBD1|TRBV10-3|.|TRBJ2-6
TGTGCCATCAGTGAGTCGGGACAGTCTGGGGCCAACGTCCTGACTTTC
CAISESGQSGANVLTF
>TRBD1|TRBV7-9|.|TRBJ2-7
TGTGCCAGCAGCTTAGGAAACAGGGGTCAACCCTACGAGCAGTACTTC
CASSLGNRGQPYEQYF
>.|TRBV6-1|.|TRBJ1-5
TGTGCCAGCAGTCTCTACTGGGGGGGTAGCAATCAGCCCCAGCATTTT
CASSLYWGGSNQPQHF
>TRBD2|TRBV20-1|many|TRBJ2-3
TGCAGTGCTAGAGCGGGCGGGGGGACCACAACTAGCACAGATACGCAGTATTTT
CSARAGGGTTTSTDTQYF